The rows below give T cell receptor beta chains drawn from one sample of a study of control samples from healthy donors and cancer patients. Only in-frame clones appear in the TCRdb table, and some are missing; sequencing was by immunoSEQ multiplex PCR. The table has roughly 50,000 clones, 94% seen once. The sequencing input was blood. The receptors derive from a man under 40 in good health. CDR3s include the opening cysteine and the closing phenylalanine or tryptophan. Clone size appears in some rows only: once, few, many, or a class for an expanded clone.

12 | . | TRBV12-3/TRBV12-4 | CASRGGTDTQYF
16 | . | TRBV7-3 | CASSDRGTSGRNEQFF
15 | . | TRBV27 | CASSLSRGEDTEAFF
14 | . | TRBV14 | CASSQQDRVGDYTF
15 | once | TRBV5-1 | CASSFSGRFTDTQYF
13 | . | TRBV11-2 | CASSLDGAQPQHF
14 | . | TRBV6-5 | CATAPSGAWNEQFF
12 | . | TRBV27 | CASSLLNTEAFF
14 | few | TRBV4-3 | CASSQDLERAEQYF
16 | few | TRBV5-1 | CASSLGTGGSNEKLFF
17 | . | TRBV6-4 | CASSDSEQGLSTDTQYF
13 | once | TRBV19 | CASSMRQVSPLHF
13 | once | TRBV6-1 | CASSEIGNTEAFF
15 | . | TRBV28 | CASSTLTSGTDTQYF
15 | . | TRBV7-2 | CASSSGAVLYNEQFF
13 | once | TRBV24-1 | CATSDFGRNEQFF
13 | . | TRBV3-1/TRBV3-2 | CASSQRVPYEQYF
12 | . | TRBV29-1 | CSVDEGGYTIYF
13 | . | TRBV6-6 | CASSFGQEKGYTF
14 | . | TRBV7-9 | CARKNRTPGNTIYF
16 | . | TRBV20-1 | CSASTVDRTNTGELFF
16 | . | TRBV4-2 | CASSQAFRGQNTEAFF
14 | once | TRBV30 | CAWTFGHMNTEAFF
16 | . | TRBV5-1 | CASSQAGPSGGYEQYF
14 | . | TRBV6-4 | CASIIGQGCFEQYF
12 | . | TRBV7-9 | CASSSTRGGYTF
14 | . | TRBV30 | CAWSHGTGAYEQYF
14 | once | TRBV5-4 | CASSLEQTNEKLFF
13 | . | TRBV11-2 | CASSLGWDSPLHF
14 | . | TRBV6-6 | CASSSDTYYNEQFF